This T cell receptor beta chain was recorded in a study of cytomegalovirus exposure and HLA in healthy donors. About the research overall: The approximately 110 validation repertoires and the 666 first-cohort repertoires shared a platform, a later analysis reported.

Note on this clone: The antigen remains undetermined.

Generated by immunoSEQ multiplex PCR, the TCRdb table keeps only in-frame clones and is missing some. The data hold around 190,000 clones, with about 82% observed a single time. The ends lost 4 bases at V and 8 bases at J; junction bases unmatched: 15. CDR1 is SGHRS and CDR2 is YFSETQ in the germline V gene. This CDR3 region has 17 residues. Study-level results: The study designated fewer than 200 TCR beta chains cytomegalovirus-associated. The majority of TCR sequences were rare, yet some public TCRs appeared in many donors.

The chain combines TRBV5-1 with TRBJ1-4, with TRBD1 matching over 9 bases. This receptor was taken from a woman aged 18-29 years in good health and CMV-seronegative. The sequenced sample consisted of PBMCs. The CDR3 is CASSPITYRGRGEKLFF. CDR3 coding DNA: TGCGCCAGCAGCCCCATTACTTACAGGGGGCGAGGAGAAAAACTGTTTTTT.